The 26 T cell receptor beta chains presented below share a single source sample, sequenced in a study of blood T cell repertoires in COVID-19. Sequencing used immunoSEQ multiplex PCR; TCRdb keeps in-frame clones, though not all of them. The sample has 150,000 to 200,000 clones, about 84% seen once; the top ten hold more than 4.5%. The sample consisted of peripheral blood. Every receptor here comes from a woman in her thirties with acute or convalescent COVID-19.

This clone turned up a few times. The rearrangement uses TRBV7-9 and TRBJ2-7; possibly TRBD1 for D (6 bases). There are 13 residues in the CDR3. Per the germline V gene, CDR1 is SEHNR and CDR2 is FQNEAQ (reference sequence). V lost 5 bases to trimming and J lost 9 bases, with 17 bases between them. The CDR3 nucleotides are TGTGCCAGCAGCCCTGGGCAGGGGACGGCGCAGTACTTC. Protein sequence: CASSPGQGTAQYF.

This chain joins TRBV28 and TRBJ2-2; 13 nucleotides line up with TRBD2. With V trimmed by 6 bases and J by 0 bases, 7 bases remained unmatched. Germline loops: CDR1 MDHEN, CDR2 SYDVKM. CDR3 length equals 18 residues. CDR3 sequence (DNA): TGTGCCAGCAGCCCCTTAGGACTAGCGGGAGCGAACACCGGGGAGCTGTTTTTT. Translating it yields CASSPLGLAGANTGELFF.

The CDR3 loop is CASSPQMGLATSTDTQYF. In nucleotides, the CDR3 is TGTGCCAGCTCACCACAGATGGGGCTAGCGACTAGCACAGATACGCAGTATTTT. This rearrangement joins TRBV18 to TRBJ2-3; tentatively, D is TRBD2 (6 bases). Looked up from germline, CDR1 is KGHSH and CDR2 is LQKENI. Trimming stripped 1 base from V and 0 bases from J, with 17 bases between. This CDR3 has 18 residues.

The CDR3 loop is CASSKSGTVNTEAFF. CDR3 coding DNA: TGTGCCAGCAGCAAATCCGGGACAGTGAACACTGAAGCTTTCTTT. This rearrangement joins TRBV6-5 to TRBJ1-1; 7 bases are a match to TRBD1. The germline CDR1 and CDR2 sequences are MNHEY and SVGAGI. V gave up 6 bases and J gave up 0 bases; unmatched junction bases: 7. This CDR3 is 15 amino acids long.

This chain connects TRBV19 to TRBJ1-4, with 9 nucleotides matching TRBD1. The V and J ends lost 9 bases and 4 bases, in that order; junction bases with no gene match: 6. The germline CDR1 and CDR2 sequences are LNHDA and SQIVND (reference sequence). The CDR3 has 14 amino acids. In nucleotides, the CDR3 is TGTGCCAGCCGCGGGACAGGGATTAATGAAAAACTGTTTTTT. It specifies CASRGTGINEKLFF.

V and J are TRBV5-1 and TRBJ1-3; D unresolved. V lost 0 bases, J lost 2 bases, and 21 bases lay in between. Germline loops: CDR1 SGHRS, CDR2 YFSETQ. The CDR3 extends over 19 amino acids. CDR3 protein: CASSLEAGKRSLTGNTIYF. The CDR3 region has the DNA TGCGCCAGCAGCTTGGAGGCGGGAAAACGATCACTAACTGGAAACACCATATATTTT.

This clone occurred a few times. One end of the junction fails to match germline, which may point to a read error. V and J are TRBV3-1 (or the pseudogene TRBV3-2) and TRBJ1-2, with a weak D call TRBD1 (6 bases). Germline lookup yields CDR1 LGHDT and CDR2 YNNKEL (reference sequence). The CDR3 has 13 amino acids. This chain's CDR3 is CASSQGRGGTPFF. DNA of the CDR3: TGTGCCAGCAGCCAAGGGCGGGGGGGCACACCTTTCTTC.

The table lists this clone with a count of one. V gene TRBV9 combines with J gene TRBJ1-3, with a tentative D call TRBD1 (6 bases). The CDR3 consists of 17 residues. CDR1 SGDLS and CDR2 YYNGEE come from the germline V gene. Trimming stripped 4 bases from V and 0 bases from J, with 17 bases between. This CDR3 is CASSPRGTPDSGNTIYF. DNA for the CDR3: TGTGCCAGCAGCCCCAGGGGTACTCCCGACTCTGGAAACACCATATATTTT. Full variable domain (missing parts from reference TRBV9 and TRBJ1-3): DSGVTQTPKHLITATGQRVTLRCSPRSGDLSVYWYQQSLDQGLQFLIQYYNGEERAKGNILERFSAQQFPDLHSELNLSSLELGDSALYFCASSPRGTPDSGNTIYFGEGSWLTVV.

The rearrangement links TRBV7-9 to TRBJ2-6; TRBD1 might be the D (6 bases). V shed 5 bases and J shed 4 bases, with 12 bases lying between them. Germline CDR1 SEHNR, CDR2 FQNEAQ (reference sequence). There are 15 residues in the CDR3. CDR3 DNA sequence: TGTGCCAGCAGCCCTACAGGGACCGGGGCCAACGTCCTGACTTTC. It encodes CASSPTGTGANVLTF.

The chain uses TRBV3-1 (or the pseudogene TRBV3-2) and TRBJ2-5; 7 bases fit TRBD1. The V gene end was trimmed by 0 bases and the J gene end by 0 bases; junction bases not matched to a gene: 10. Per the germline V gene, CDR1 is LGHDT and CDR2 is YNNKEL (reference sequence). This CDR3 has 18 residues. CDR3 bases: TGTGCCAGCAGCCAAGAGGACAGGAAACAACAGTACCAAGAGACCCAGTACTTC. Translated, it gives CASSQEDRKQQYQETQYF.

This chain connects TRBV19 to TRBJ2-1, with a weak D call TRBD2 (5 bases). With 3 bases removed from V and 2 bases from J, the gap between germline ends came to 11 bases. Germline assignment: CDR1 LNHDA and CDR2 SQIVND (reference sequence). The CDR3 length is 15 residues. The CDR3 region is CASSIFGVPYNEQFF. DNA for the CDR3: TGTGCCAGTAGTATCTTCGGGGTTCCCTACAATGAGCAGTTCTTC.

The chain is built from TRBV30 and TRBJ2-3, with D possibly TRBD2 on 6 matching bases. Between the trimmed V and J ends, which lost 8 bases and 6 bases, there was a span of 24 bases. This CDR3 is built from 15 residues. Germline CDR1 and CDR2: GTSNPN and SVGIG (reference sequence). The CDR3 region is CARTTGTRLGDTQYF. The DNA of the CDR3 is TGTGCCCGAACCACCGGGACTCGACTGGGCGATACGCAGTATTTT.

The gene calls are TRBV27 and TRBJ1-4; D perhaps matches TRBD1 (6 bases). CDR3 length: 15 residues. Germline CDR1 reads MNHEY; CDR2 reads SMNVEV (reference sequence). The V end was cut by 1 base, the J end by 5 bases, with 11 bases between. CDR3 protein: CASSLFAQGNEKLFF. The CDR3, as DNA: TGTGCCAGCAGTTTATTTGCGCAGGGGAATGAAAAACTGTTTTTT.

The CDR3 reads CASSHGQTEAFF. CDR3 DNA: TGTGCCAGCAGCCATGGACAGACTGAAGCTTTCTTT. V is TRBV3-1 (or the pseudogene TRBV3-2) and J is TRBJ1-1, with D maybe TRBD1 (6 bases). The CDR3 covers 12 residues. CDR1 and CDR2 from the germline V gene are LGHDT and YNNKEL (reference sequence). V was shortened by 3 bases and J by 5 bases, with 7 bases between the two germline ends.

V gene TRBV3-1 (or the pseudogene TRBV3-2) combines with J gene TRBJ1-1; a weak D match, TRBD1 (5 bases). The CDR3 contains 12 residues. V was trimmed by 0 bases and J by 8 bases, leaving 7 bases between them. Germline CDR1 LGHDT, CDR2 YNNKEL (reference sequence). The CDR3 protein is CASSQETGEAFF. The CDR3 DNA sequence: TGTGCCAGCAGCCAAGAAACAGGAGAAGCTTTCTTT.

The CDR3 sequence: CASSSTRGGTEAFF. The CDR3 DNA reads TGTGCCAGCAGCTCTACCCGGGGAGGCACTGAAGCTTTCTTT. The V and J genes are TRBV11-3 and TRBJ1-1, with D hard to call. Germline V lookup: CDR1 SGHNT, CDR2 YENEEA. Between the trimmed V and J ends, which lost 4 bases and 4 bases, there was a span of 13 bases. This CDR3 is built from 14 residues.

This chain links TRBV5-1 with TRBJ1-2; a possible D gene is TRBD1 (5 bases). V was cut by 0 bases and J by 4 bases, with 19 bases left in between. The CDR3 covers 17 residues. CDR1 and CDR2 (germline): SGHRS, YFSETQ. CDR3 bases: TGCGCCAGCAGCTTGGAGGGGTCAGGCCAGAGAGGCTATGGCTACACCTTC. Amino acids: CASSLEGSGQRGYGYTF.

The chain is built from TRBV28 and TRBJ1-2; 9 bases fit TRBD1. The CDR3 is 14 residues long. Germline CDR1 MDHEN, CDR2 SYDVKM. After removal of 3 bases from V and 8 bases from J, the junction contained 7 bases not matched to a gene. CDR3 loop: CASSFWGQGFGYTF. CDR3 in DNA: TGTGCCAGCAGTTTTTGGGGACAGGGTTTCGGCTACACCTTC.

This sequence joins TRBV6-4 and TRBJ2-6; no definite D call. Trimming removed 8 bases from V and 2 bases from J, with 10 bases in between. CDR3 length equals 14 residues. CDR1 MRHNA and CDR2 SNTAGT come from the germline V gene. Written as DNA, the CDR3 is TGTGCCAGCTCGACACAACCTGGGGCCAACGTCCTGACTTTC. It yields the protein CASSTQPGANVLTF.

CDR3: CASSSPTGSGRDGYTF. The CDR3 bases are TGTGCCAGCAGTTCCCCGACAGGGTCCGGGAGGGATGGCTACACCTTC. The chain links TRBV5-4 to TRBJ1-2; TRBD1 agrees at 7 bases. Trimming at V came to 5 bases and at J to 6 bases, leaving 16 bases not matched to a gene. The CDR3 runs 16 residues. Germline assignment: CDR1 SGHNT and CDR2 YYREEE (reference sequence).

This clone appeared a single time. V is TRBV27 and J is TRBJ1-1, with 8 bases aligning to TRBD1. V dropped 5 bases and J dropped 1; count of bases not matched to a gene: 12. The CDR3 covers 17 residues. Looked up from germline, CDR1 is MNHEY and CDR2 is SMNVEV (reference sequence). CDR3 protein: CASSTRYRGGKNTEAFF. In nucleotides, the CDR3 is TGTGCCAGCAGTACACGGTACAGGGGGGGAAAGAACACTGAAGCTTTCTTT.

In regard to this clone: A junction end diverges from the germline sequence, so it may reflect a read error. The genes are TRBV28 and TRBJ2-4; the match to TRBD1 covers 7 bases. The CDR3 sequence is 15 residues long. The germline gives CDR1 MDHEN, CDR2 SYDVKM. CDR3: CASSISGTAQNIQYF. The CDR3, as DNA: TGTGCCAGCAGTATTTCCGGGACAGCCCAAAACATTCAGTACTTC.

The rearrangement links TRBV12-3 or TRBV12-4 to TRBJ2-7; D unclear. Trimming removed 2 bases at V and 6 bases at J, with 8 bases between. CDR3 length: 12 residues. The CDR3 protein is CASSLTHFEQYF. For the CDR3, the DNA is TGTGCCAGCAGTTTAACTCACTTCGAGCAGTACTTC.

The chain joins TRBV28 to TRBJ2-7, with D unresolved. V lost 10 bases to trimming and J lost 0 bases, with 13 bases between them. In germline, CDR1 is MDHEN, CDR2 SYDVKM. This CDR3 contains 13 residues. The CDR3 region is CATSSISSYEQYF. CDR3 DNA sequence: TGTGCCACCTCTTCCATCAGCTCCTACGAGCAGTACTTC.

The chain is built from TRBV7-9 and TRBJ2-7; TRBD1 aligns across 8 bases. V trimming: 6 bases; J trimming: 7 bases; junction bases outside the gene matches: 11. CDR3 size: 14 residues. CDR1 is SEHNR and CDR2 is FQNEAQ in the germline V gene (reference sequence). CDR3 in amino acids: CASRPGQGPREQYF. The CDR3 DNA reads as TGTGCCAGCAGGCCCGGACAGGGACCGAGGGAGCAGTACTTC.

The sample holds a few counts of this clone. Other DNA sequences in this sample translate to the same CDR3. The chain combines TRBV7-3 with TRBJ2-3; the D gene is possibly TRBD2 (6 bases). Germline V lookup: CDR1 SGHTA, CDR2 FQGTGA. The V and J ends lost 2 bases and 5 bases respectively, with 8 bases between them. The CDR3 is 13 residues long. In nucleotides, the CDR3 is TGTGCCAGCAGCTTACGGGAGAGAGATACGCAGTATTTT. Amino acid sequence: CASSLRERDTQYF.